This TCR beta chain was captured by sequencing in a study of early T cells in non-severe SARS-CoV-2 infection. Study background: Unsorted whole-blood RNA was sequenced in bulk, leaving chains unpaired.

The CDR3 consists of 15 residues. Germline CDR1 SGHNT, CDR2 YYREEE (reference sequence). The ends lost 4 bases at V and 2 bases at J; junction bases unmatched: 7. Molecules of cDNA were individually given unique molecular identifiers that were attached to them. MiXCR, run by TCRdb on the 5' RACE reads, gives a single entry per CDR3 protein. Among tens of thousands of distinct CDR3 sequences listed, 10% to 15% were seen once. Turning to this clonotype: The target antigen is unknown.

Study observations and caveats: Private and CD4 specificities were missed by VDJdb matching, which favored anti-spike CD8 responses.

The clonotype was recovered from an adult who was a healthcare worker with PCR-confirmed SARS-CoV-2 infection or an uninfected control (not recorded which). J is TRBJ2-3 and V is TRBV5-4; 7 nucleotides align to TRBD2. Sequencing input: whole blood. The CDR3 sequence is CASSGGLRITDTQYF. CDR3 nucleotides: TGTGCCAGCAGCGGGGGACTAAGGATCACAGATACGCAGTATTTT. Combining the CDR3 with reference TRBV5-4 and TRBJ2-3 gives the whole variable domain ETGVTQSPTHLIKTRGQQVTLRCSSQSGHNTVSWYQQALGQGPQFIFQYYREEENGRGNFPPRFSGLQFPNYSSELNVNALELDDSALYLCASSGGLRITDTQYFGPGTRLTVL.